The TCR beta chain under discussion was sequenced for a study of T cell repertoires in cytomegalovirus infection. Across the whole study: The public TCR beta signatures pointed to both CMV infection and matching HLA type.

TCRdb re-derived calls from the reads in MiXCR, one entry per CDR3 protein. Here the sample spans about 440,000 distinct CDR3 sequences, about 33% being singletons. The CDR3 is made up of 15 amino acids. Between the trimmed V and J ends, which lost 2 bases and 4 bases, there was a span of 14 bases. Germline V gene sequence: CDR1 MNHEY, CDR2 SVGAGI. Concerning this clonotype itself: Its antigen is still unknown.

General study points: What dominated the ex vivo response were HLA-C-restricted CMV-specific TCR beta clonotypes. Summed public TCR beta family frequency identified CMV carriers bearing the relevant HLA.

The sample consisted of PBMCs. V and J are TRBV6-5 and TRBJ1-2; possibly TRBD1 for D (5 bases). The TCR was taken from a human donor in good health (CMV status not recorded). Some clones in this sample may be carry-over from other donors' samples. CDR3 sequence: CASSYRPPGVYGYTF. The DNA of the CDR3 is TGTGCCAGCAGTTACCGACCCCCGGGGGTCTATGGCTACACCTTC.